This T cell receptor beta chain was found in a study of blood T cell repertoires in COVID-19. This CDR3 is built from 13 residues. CDR1 and CDR2 (germline): MNHEY, SVGAGI. V dropped 6 bases and J dropped 5 bases, with 14 bases sitting between them. Residents of 24 US areas, aged about 18 to 100 years, made up the participants. All recovered Cohort 3 donors got two negative PCRs, got clearance, or saw symptom resolution. Original data processing: Estimation of nucleated cell counts relied on the amplification of reference gene primers. TCRdb keeps only in-frame clones here, not all; method: immunoSEQ multiplex PCR. That table gives V, J and clone size, and the DNA gave D and trimming. In the table there are 250,000 to 350,000 clones, 70% to 90% of which are singletons.

The sample comprised PBMCs or T cells enriched from blood (not recorded which). The sequence came from a woman aged 25-40 years who had recovered from COVID-19. V and J are TRBV6-5 and TRBJ2-7, with TRBD2 as a possible D gene (6 bases). CDR3 amino acids: CASSILEGHEQYF. CDR3 in DNA: TGTGCCAGCAGCATTTTGGAGGGCCACGAGCAGTACTTC.